A selection of T cell receptor beta chains follows, all from one sample in a study of radiotherapy plus CTLA-4 blockade in lung cancer. Sequencing used immunoSEQ multiplex PCR; TCRdb keeps in-frame clones, though not all of them. The profile shows 95,000 to 150,000 clones, over 80% of them singletons. This sample comprised peripheral blood, obtained from a patient treated with radiotherapy plus ipilimumab. Receptor source: a human donor with non-small cell lung cancer that progressed on radiotherapy plus ipilimumab. CDR3s include the opening cysteine and the closing phenylalanine or tryptophan. Each record gives: D gene, clone size, V gene, J gene, CDR3 length, CDR3 DNA, CDR3 protein. D genes are given only for firm matches. The size field is filled for only some rows; it gives once, few, many or a size class.

.,.,TRBV10-3,TRBJ2-1,15,TGTGCCATCAGTGACAAGGGGGTGACCTACAATGAGCAGTTCTTC,CAISDKGVTYNEQFF
TRBD2,.,TRBV10-3,TRBJ2-1,15,TGTGCCATCAGTGAATCTAGCGGCTCCTACAATGAGCAGTTCTTC,CAISESSGSYNEQFF
TRBD1,.,TRBV6-1,TRBJ1-4,14,TGTGCCAGCAGTGTTCAGGGGGGGATCGAAAAACTGTTTTTT,CASSVQGGIEKLFF
.,.,TRBV4-1,TRBJ1-5,13,TGCGCCAGCAGCCAAGTGGTACAGGGCAAAGTGCATTTT,CASSQVVQGKVHF
.,.,TRBV5-8,TRBJ1-5,15,TGTGCCAGCAGCTTGGCCCCCCAGGAAGTACAGCCCCAGCATTTT,CASSLAPQEVQPQHF
TRBD1,.,TRBV6-6,TRBJ2-7,12,TGTGCCAGCAGTTACAGCGACAGGGGGTGGAACTTC,CASSYSDRGWNF
.,.,TRBV5-4,TRBJ2-2,13,TGTGCCAGCAGCCCCAGCAACACCGGGGAGCTGTTTTTT,CASSPSNTGELFF
TRBD2,.,TRBV2,TRBJ2-3,18,TGTGCCAGCAGTATCGGACTAGCGGGAGAGAAACCCACAGATACGCAGTATTTT,CASSIGLAGEKPTDTQYF
.,.,TRBV6-1,TRBJ1-4,15,TGTGCCAGCAGTGAATTTGAACACCTTGATGAAAAACTGTTTTTT,CASSEFEHLDEKLFF
.,.,TRBV2,TRBJ2-5,13,TGTGCCAGCAGTGAAGCCGGGGATGTGACCCAGTACTTC,CASSEAGDVTQYF
.,.,TRBV29-1,TRBJ2-3,12,TGCAGCGTTGTTTCCCTCACAGATACGCAGTATTTT,CSVVSLTDTQYF
.,once,TRBV2,TRBJ2-1,12,TGTGCCAGCAGCAGCGGATACAATGAGCAGTTCTTC,CASSSGYNEQFF
.,.,TRBV11-2,TRBJ1-1,11,TGTGCCAGCAGCTTAGGACAACAAGCTTTCTTT,CASSLGQQAFF
.,.,TRBV7-8,TRBJ2-1,15,TGTGCCAGCAGCTCGTTGCGGGGCACCTACAATGAGCAGTTCTTC,CASSSLRGTYNEQFF
TRBD2,.,TRBV7-8,TRBJ2-7,14,TGTGCCAGCAGCCGGGGACTAGCGGGCTACGAGCAGTACTTC,CASSRGLAGYEQYF
.,.,TRBV5-1,TRBJ2-1,14,TGCGCCAGCAGCTTGGCCGGGGCCAACAATGAGCAGTTCTTC,CASSLAGANNEQFF